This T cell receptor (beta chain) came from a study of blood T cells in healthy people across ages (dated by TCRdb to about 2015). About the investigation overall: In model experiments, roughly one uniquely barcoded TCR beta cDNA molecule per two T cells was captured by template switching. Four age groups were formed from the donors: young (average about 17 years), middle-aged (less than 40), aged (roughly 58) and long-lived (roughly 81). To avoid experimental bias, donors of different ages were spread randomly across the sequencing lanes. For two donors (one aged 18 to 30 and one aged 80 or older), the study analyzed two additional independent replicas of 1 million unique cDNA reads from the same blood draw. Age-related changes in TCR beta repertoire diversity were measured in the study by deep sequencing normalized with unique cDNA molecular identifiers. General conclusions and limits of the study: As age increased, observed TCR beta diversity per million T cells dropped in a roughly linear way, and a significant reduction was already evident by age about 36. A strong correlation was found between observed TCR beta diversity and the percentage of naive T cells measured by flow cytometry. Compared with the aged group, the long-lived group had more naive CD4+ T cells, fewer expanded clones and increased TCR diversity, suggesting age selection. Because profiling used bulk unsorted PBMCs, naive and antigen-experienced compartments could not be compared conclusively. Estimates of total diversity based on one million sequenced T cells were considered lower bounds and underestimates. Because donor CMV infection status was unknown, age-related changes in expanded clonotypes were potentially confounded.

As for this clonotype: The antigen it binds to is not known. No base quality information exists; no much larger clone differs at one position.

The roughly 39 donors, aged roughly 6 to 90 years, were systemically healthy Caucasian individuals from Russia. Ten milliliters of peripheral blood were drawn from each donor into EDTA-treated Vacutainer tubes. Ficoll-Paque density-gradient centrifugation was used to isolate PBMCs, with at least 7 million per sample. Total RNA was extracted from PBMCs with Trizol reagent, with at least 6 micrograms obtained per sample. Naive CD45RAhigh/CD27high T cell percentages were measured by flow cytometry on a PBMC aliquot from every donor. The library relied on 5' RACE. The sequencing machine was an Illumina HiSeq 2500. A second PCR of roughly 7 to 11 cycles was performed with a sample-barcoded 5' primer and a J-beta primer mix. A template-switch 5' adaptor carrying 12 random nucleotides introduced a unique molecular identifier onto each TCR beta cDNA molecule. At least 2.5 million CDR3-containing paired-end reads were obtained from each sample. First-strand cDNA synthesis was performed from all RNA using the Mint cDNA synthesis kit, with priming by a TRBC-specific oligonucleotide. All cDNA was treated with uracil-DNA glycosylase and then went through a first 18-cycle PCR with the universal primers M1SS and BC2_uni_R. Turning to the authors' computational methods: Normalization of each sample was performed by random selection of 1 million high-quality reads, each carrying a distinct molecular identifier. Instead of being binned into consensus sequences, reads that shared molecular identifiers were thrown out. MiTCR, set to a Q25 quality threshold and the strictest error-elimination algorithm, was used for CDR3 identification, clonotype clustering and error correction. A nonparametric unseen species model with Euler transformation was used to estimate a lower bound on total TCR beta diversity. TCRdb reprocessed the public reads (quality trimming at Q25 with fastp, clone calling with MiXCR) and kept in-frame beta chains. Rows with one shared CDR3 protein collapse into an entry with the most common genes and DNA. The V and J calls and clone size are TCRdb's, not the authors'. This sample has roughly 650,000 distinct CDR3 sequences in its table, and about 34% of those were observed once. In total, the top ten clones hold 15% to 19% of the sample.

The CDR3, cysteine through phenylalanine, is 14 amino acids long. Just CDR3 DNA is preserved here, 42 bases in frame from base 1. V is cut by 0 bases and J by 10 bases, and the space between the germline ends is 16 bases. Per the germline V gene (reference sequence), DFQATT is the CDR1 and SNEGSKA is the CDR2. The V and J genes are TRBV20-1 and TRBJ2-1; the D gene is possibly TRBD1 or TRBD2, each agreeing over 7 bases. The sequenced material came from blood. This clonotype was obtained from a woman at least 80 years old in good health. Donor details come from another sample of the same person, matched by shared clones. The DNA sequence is TGCAGTGCTAGAGACAGGGGGGGACCTCTGGAGCAGTTCTTC. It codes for CSARDRGGPLEQFF.